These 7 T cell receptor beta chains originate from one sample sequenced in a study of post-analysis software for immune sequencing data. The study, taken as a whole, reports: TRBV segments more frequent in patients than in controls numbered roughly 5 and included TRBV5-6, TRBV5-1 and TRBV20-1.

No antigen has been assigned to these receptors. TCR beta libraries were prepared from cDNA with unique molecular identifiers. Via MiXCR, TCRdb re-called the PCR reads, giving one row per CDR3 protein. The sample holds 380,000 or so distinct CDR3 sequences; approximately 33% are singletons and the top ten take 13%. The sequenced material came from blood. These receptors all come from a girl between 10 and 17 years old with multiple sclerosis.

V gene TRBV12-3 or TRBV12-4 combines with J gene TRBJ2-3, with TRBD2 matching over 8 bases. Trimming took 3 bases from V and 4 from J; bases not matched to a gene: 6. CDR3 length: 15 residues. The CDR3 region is CASSFQTSEADTQYF. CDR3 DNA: TGTGCCAGCAGTTTTCAGACTAGCGAAGCAGATACGCAGTATTTT.

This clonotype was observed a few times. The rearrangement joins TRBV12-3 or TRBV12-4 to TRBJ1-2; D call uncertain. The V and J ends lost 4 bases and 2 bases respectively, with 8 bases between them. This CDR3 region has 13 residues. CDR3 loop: CASSSPVNYGYTF. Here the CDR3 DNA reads TGTGCCAGCAGTTCCCCAGTAAACTATGGCTACACCTTC.

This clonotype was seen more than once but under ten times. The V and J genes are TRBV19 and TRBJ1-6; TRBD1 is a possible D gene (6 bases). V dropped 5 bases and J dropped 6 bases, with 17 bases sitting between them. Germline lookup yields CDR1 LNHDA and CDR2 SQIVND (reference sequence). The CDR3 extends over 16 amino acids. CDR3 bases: TGTGCCAGTAGTCCATACCAGGGGCTTGGTAATTCACCCCTCCACTTT. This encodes CASSPYQGLGNSPLHF.

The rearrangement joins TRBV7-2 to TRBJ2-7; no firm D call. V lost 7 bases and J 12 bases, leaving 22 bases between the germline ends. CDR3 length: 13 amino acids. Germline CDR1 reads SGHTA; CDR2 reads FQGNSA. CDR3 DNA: TGTGCCAGCACCGCCCAAACTCCGGGCCCTTGGTACTTC. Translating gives CASTAQTPGPWYF.

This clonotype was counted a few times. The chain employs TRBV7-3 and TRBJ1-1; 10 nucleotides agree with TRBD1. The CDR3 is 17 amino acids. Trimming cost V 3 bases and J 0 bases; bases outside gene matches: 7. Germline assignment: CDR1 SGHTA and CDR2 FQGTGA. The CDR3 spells CASSLTGGGRLNTEAFF. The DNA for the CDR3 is TGTGCCAGCAGCTTGACAGGGGGCGGACGCTTGAACACTGAAGCTTTCTTT.

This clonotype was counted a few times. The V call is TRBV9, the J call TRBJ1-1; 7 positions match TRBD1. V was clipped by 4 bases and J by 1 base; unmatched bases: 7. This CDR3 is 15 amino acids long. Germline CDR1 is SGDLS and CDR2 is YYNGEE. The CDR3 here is CASSKLDRENTEAFF. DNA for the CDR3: TGTGCCAGCAGCAAGCTCGACAGGGAGAACACTGAAGCTTTCTTT.

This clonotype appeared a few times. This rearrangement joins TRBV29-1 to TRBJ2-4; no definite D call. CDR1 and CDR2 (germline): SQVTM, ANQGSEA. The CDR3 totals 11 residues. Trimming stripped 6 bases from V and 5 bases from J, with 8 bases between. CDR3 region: CSVVTENIQYF. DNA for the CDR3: TGCAGCGTAGTTACAGAAAACATTCAGTACTTC. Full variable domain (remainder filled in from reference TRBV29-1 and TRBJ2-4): SAVISQKPSRDICQRGTSLTIQCQVDSQVTMMFWYRQQPGQSLTLIATANQGSEATYESGFVIDKFPISRPNLTFSTLTVSNMSPEDSSIYLCSVVTENIQYFGAGTRLSVL.